The 15 T cell receptor beta chains below come from one sample, sequenced in a study of cytomegalovirus exposure and HLA in healthy donors. The PCR employed 60 Vbeta primers together with 13 Jbeta primers. Some clones are missing from TCRdb's copy, which holds only in-frame ones; the method was immunoSEQ multiplex PCR. The data hold around 140,000 clones, with under 90% observed a single time. The sample taken for sequencing was PBMCs. These receptor sequences come from a man in his forties or fifties in good health and CMV-seronegative.

V usage is TRBV5-1 and J usage is TRBJ2-3; maybe TRBD1 (5 bases). The germline CDR1 and CDR2 sequences are SGHRS and YFSETQ. Trimming left V 4 bases short and J 7 bases short, with 25 bases between. The CDR3 runs 17 residues. CDR3 in amino acids: CASSPLGVQNYLNTQYF. The CDR3 nucleotides are TGCGCCAGCAGCCCCTTAGGGGTCCAAAACTATCTGAATACGCAGTATTTT. The entire variable domain, with the rest obtained from reference TRBV5-1 and TRBJ2-3, is as follows: KAGVTQTPRYLIKTRGQQVTLSCSPISGHRSVSWYQQTPGQGLQFLFEYFSETQRNKGNFPGRFSGRQFSNSRSEMNVSTLELGDSALYLCASSPLGVQNYLNTQYFGPGTRLTVL.

The table lists this clone with a few counts. The genes are TRBV4-3 and TRBJ2-5; 10 nucleotides line up with TRBD2. Looked up from germline, CDR1 is LGHNA and CDR2 is YSLEER. Trimming cost V 1 base and J 3 bases; bases outside gene matches: 5. The CDR3 length is 16 residues. Here the CDR3 reads CASSQGVLAGKETQYF. Written as DNA, the CDR3 is TGCGCCAGCAGCCAAGGAGTACTAGCGGGGAAAGAGACCCAGTACTTC.

V is TRBV7-2 and J is TRBJ2-7; 7 bases agree with TRBD2. V dropped 5 bases and J dropped 2; count of bases not matched to a gene: 9. Germline loops: CDR1 SGHTA, CDR2 FQGNSA. The CDR3 has 15 residues. CDR3 amino acids: CASSIAREDPYEQYF. The CDR3 DNA reads as TGTGCCAGCAGCATCGCCCGGGAGGATCCCTACGAGCAGTACTTC.

J is TRBJ2-1 and V is TRBV6-1; the D is unclear. This CDR3 spans 16 amino acids. Germline loops: CDR1 MNHNS, CDR2 SASEGT. The V end lost 0 bases, the J end lost 8 bases, and 17 bases lay between the germline ends. The DNA for the CDR3 is TGTGCCAGCAGTGAAGCGATCGCCGACTCCACCCATGAGCAGTTCTTC. Translation: CASSEAIADSTHEQFF.

The rearrangement joins TRBV28 to TRBJ1-4; D unclear. Trimming took 6 bases from V and 6 from J, leaving 20 bases between them. In germline, CDR1 is MDHEN, CDR2 SYDVKM. The CDR3 covers 16 residues. Here the CDR3 reads CASSIKVERSDEKLFF. DNA for the CDR3: TGTGCCAGCAGCATCAAAGTGGAACGTAGCGATGAAAAACTGTTTTTT. Full variable domain (rest looked up from reference TRBV28 and TRBJ1-4): DVKVTQSSRYLVKRTGEKVFLECVQDMDHENMFWYRQDPGLGLRLIYFSYDVKMKEKGDIPEGYSVSREKKERFSLILESASTNQTSMYLCASSIKVERSDEKLFFGSGTQLSVL.

This chain links TRBV11-2 with TRBJ2-3, with a weak D call TRBD1 (5 bases). The V gene lost 8 bases and the J gene lost 1 base, with 19 bases spanning the gap. The CDR3 is 16 amino acids. From germline, CDR1 is SGHAT and CDR2 FQNNGV. Here the CDR3 reads CASRPGHPRRTDTQYF. DNA for the CDR3: TGTGCCAGCCGGCCCGGACATCCCCGTCGCACAGATACGCAGTATTTT.

This clone was counted only a few times. The rearrangement joins TRBV28 to TRBJ1-5, with D tentatively TRBD1 (5 bases). Germline-derived CDR1 and CDR2 are MDHEN and SYDVKM. The CDR3 is made up of 13 amino acids. Trimming left V 8 bases short and J 7 bases short, with 15 bases between. The CDR3 is CASRRGGQQPQHF. The CDR3 bases are TGTGCCAGCCGACGGGGGGGTCAGCAGCCCCAGCATTTT.

The chain is built from TRBV28 and TRBJ1-1, with D tentatively TRBD1 (6 bases). Germline CDR1 MDHEN, CDR2 SYDVKM. Trimming took 4 bases from V and 7 from J, leaving 16 bases between them. The CDR3 contains 14 residues. The CDR3, as DNA: TGTGCCAGCAGTTCCCCAGGGGTTTTGAGTGAAGCTTTCTTT. It codes for CASSSPGVLSEAFF.

The rearrangement links TRBV7-8 to TRBJ2-1; D perhaps matches TRBD1 (5 bases). V gave up 2 bases and J gave up 4 bases, with 18 bases separating them. The CDR3 contains 17 residues. CDR1 and CDR2 from the germline V gene are SGHVS and FQNEAQ. DNA for the CDR3: TGTGCCAGCAGCTTACAGGGTCCCACGGTTTTATACAATGAGCAGTTCTTC. Protein sequence: CASSLQGPTVLYNEQFF.

This chain connects TRBV5-1 to TRBJ2-7; D is perhaps TRBD2 (5 bases). CDR3 length: 14 amino acids. V was cut by 4 bases and J by 3 bases, with 14 bases left in between. Germline CDR1 and CDR2: SGHRS and YFSETQ. The CDR3 loop reads CASSRQDGGYEQYF. DNA of the CDR3: TGCGCCAGCAGCCGCCAGGACGGAGGCTACGAGCAGTACTTC.

V is TRBV10-1 and J is TRBJ2-3; 8 bases agree with TRBD2. The CDR3 covers 14 residues. Germline CDR1 WNHNN, CDR2 SYGVQD (reference sequence). The V segment lost 3 bases and the J segment 3 bases; nucleotides outside the gene matches: 2. The CDR3 region has the DNA TGCGCCAGCAGTGAAGCGGGGGTGACAGATACGCAGTATTTT. Translation: CASSEAGVTDTQYF.

V and J are TRBV6-1 and TRBJ1-1; D remains ambiguous. Looked up from germline, CDR1 is MNHNS and CDR2 is SASEGT. V was trimmed by 2 bases and J by 5 bases, leaving 15 bases between them. This CDR3 has 15 residues. DNA of the CDR3: TGTGCCAGCAGTGAACTGAGTCCGGGAAGAACTGAAGCTTTCTTT. It yields the protein CASSELSPGRTEAFF.

V is TRBV7-7 and J is TRBJ2-7; the D gene is possibly TRBD1 (6 bases). The ends were cut back, 5 bases at V and 5 bases at J, with 13 bases in the middle. Germline CDR1 reads SSHAT; CDR2 reads FNYEAQ (reference sequence). This CDR3 contains 13 residues. The CDR3 reads CASSPNRVHEQYF. Here the CDR3 DNA reads TGTGCCAGCAGCCCGAACAGGGTCCACGAGCAGTACTTC.

This clone appeared a few times. The chain combines TRBV6-1 with TRBJ1-3; D is unresolved. Germline V lookup: CDR1 MNHNS, CDR2 SASEGT. This CDR3 is 16 amino acids long. V shed 2 bases and J shed 0 bases, with 11 bases lying between them. The CDR3 is CASSETPPSSGNTIYF. The CDR3 DNA follows: TGTGCCAGCAGTGAAACCCCCCCGAGCTCTGGAAACACCATATATTTT.

This clone was seen more than once but under ten times. The V and J genes are TRBV12-5 and TRBJ1-5; D not certain. V was trimmed by 0 bases and J by 5 bases, leaving 5 bases between them. The CDR3 is 13 residues long. Germline values: CDR1 LGHNT, CDR2 FRNRAP. Written as DNA, the CDR3 is TGTGCTAGTGGTTTGGTACGGGATCAGCCCCAGCATTTT. Encoded protein: CASGLVRDQPQHF.